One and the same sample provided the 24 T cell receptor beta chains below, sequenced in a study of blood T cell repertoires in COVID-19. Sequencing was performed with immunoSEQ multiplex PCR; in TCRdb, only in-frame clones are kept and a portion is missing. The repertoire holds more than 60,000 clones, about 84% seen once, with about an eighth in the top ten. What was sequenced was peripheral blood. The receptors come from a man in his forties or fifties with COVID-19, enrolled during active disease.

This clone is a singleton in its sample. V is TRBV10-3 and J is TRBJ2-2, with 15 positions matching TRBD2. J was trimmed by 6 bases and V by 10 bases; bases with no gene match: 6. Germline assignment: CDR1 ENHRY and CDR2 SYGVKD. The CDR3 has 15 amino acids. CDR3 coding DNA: TGTGCCACCGCCGGGACTAGCGGGGGGTCCGGGGAGCTGTTTTTT. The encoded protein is CATAGTSGGSGELFF.

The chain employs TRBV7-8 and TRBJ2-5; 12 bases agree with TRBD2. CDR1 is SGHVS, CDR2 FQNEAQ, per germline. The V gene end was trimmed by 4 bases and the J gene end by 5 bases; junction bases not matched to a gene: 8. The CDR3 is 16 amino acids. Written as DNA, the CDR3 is TGTGCCAGCAGCTACAGGACCCTAGCGGGGGGGGAGACCCAGTACTTC. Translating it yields CASSYRTLAGGETQYF. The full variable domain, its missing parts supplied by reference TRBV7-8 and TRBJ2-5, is GAGVSQSPRYKVAKRGQDVALRCDPISGHVSLFWYQQALGQGPEFLTYFQNEAQLDKSGLPSDRFFAERPEGSVSTLKIQRTQQEDSAVYLCASSYRTLAGGETQYFGPGTRLLVL.

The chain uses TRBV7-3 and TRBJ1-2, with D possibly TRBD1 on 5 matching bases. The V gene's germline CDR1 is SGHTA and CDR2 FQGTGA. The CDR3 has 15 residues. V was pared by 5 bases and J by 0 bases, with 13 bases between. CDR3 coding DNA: TGTGCCAGCAGCCCAGGGCGACTTTCTAACTATGGCTACACCTTC. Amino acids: CASSPGRLSNYGYTF.

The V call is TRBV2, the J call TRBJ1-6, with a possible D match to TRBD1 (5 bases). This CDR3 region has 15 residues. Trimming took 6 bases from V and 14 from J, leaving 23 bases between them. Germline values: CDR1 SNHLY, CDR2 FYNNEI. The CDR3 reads CASRAGTTSGGTLHF. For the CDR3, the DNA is TGTGCCAGCAGGGCCGGGACGACCTCCGGGGGGACCCTCCACTTT.

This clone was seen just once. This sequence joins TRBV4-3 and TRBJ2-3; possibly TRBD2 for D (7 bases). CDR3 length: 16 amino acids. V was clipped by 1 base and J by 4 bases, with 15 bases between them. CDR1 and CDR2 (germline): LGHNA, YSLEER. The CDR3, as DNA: TGCGCCAGCAGCCAAGGGATAGGGGAGGGGGCAGATACGCAGTATTTT. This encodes CASSQGIGEGADTQYF.

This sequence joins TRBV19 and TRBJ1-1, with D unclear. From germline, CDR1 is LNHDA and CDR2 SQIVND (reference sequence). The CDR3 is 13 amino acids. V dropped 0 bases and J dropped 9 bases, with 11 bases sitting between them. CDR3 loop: CASSIDKRSKAFF. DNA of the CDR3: TGTGCCAGTAGTATAGATAAGAGGAGTAAAGCTTTCTTT.

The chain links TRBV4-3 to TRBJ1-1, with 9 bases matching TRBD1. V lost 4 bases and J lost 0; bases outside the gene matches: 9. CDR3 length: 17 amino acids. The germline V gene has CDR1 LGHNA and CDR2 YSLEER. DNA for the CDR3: TGCGCCAGCAGCCTCCGCTGGGACAGGGCCATGAACACTGAAGCTTTCTTT. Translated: CASSLRWDRAMNTEAFF.

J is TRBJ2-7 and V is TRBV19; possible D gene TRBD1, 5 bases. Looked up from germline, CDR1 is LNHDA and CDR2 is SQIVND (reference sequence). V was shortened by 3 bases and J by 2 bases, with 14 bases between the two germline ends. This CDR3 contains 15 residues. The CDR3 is CASSISYRLPYEQYF. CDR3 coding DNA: TGTGCCAGTAGTATCTCCTACAGGTTGCCCTACGAGCAGTACTTC.

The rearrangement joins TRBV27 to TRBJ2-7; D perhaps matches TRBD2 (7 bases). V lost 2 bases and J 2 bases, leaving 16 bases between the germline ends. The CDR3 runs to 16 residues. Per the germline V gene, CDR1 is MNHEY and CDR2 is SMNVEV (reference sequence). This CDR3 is CASSLEGRGVPYEQYF. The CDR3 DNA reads TGTGCCAGCAGTTTAGAGGGGAGGGGGGTCCCCTACGAGCAGTACTTC.

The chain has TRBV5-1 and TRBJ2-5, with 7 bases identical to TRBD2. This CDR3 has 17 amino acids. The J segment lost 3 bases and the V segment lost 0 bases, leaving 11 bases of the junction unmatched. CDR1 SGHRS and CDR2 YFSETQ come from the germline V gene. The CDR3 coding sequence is TGCGCCAGCAGCTTGGCCAGGTTCAGCCTAGCGGAAGAGACCCAGTACTTC. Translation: CASSLARFSLAEETQYF.

CDR3 sequence reads: CASSQGAYEQYF. The DNA for the CDR3 is TGTGCCAGCAGCCAGGGGGCCTACGAGCAGTACTTC. The chain links TRBV6-5 to TRBJ2-7; 7 nucleotides align to TRBD1. The germline V gene encodes CDR1 MNHEY and CDR2 SVGAGI. The V gene end was trimmed by 6 bases and the J gene end by 2 bases; junction bases not matched to a gene: 1. The CDR3 has 12 amino acids.

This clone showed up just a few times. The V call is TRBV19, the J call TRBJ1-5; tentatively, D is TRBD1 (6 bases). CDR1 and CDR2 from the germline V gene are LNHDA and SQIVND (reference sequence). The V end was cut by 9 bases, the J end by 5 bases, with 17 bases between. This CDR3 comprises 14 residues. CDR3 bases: TGTGCCAGGCCACAAGGGACATCCGATCAGCCCCAGCATTTT. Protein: CARPQGTSDQPQHF.

CDR3 in DNA: TGTGCCAGCAGCCCAGCCGACAGGGACGAAAAACTGTTTTTT. Translated: CASSPADRDEKLFF. The chain uses TRBV7-9 and TRBJ1-4, with 7 positions matching TRBD1. J was trimmed by 8 bases and V by 5 bases; bases with no gene match: 8. CDR1 SEHNR and CDR2 FQNEAQ come from the germline V gene (reference sequence). This CDR3 region has 14 residues.

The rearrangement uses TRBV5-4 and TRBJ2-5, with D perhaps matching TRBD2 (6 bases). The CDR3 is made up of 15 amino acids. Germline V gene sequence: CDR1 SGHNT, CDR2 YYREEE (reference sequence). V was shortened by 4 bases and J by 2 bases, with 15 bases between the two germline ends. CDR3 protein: CASSLARVEQETQYF. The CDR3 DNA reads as TGTGCCAGCAGCCTAGCGAGGGTCGAGCAAGAGACCCAGTACTTC.

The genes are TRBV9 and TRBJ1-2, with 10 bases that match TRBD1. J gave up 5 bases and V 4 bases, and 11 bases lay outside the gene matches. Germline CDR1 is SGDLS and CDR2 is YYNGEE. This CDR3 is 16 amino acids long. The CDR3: CASSPTGTGDPYGYTF. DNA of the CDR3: TGTGCCAGCAGCCCGACCGGGACAGGGGATCCGTATGGCTACACCTTC.

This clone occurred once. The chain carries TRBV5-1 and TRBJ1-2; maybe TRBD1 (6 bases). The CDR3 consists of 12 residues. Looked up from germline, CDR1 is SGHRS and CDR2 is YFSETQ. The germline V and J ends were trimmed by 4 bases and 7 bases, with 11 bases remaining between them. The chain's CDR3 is CASSPGDVGYTF. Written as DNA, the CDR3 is TGCGCCAGCAGCCCAGGGGACGTTGGCTACACCTTC.

DNA of the CDR3: TGTGCCAGCAGCCGAAGCGGGGGGTACCAAAACATTCAGTACTTC. Translated: CASSRSGGYQNIQYF. The V gene is TRBV3-1 (or the pseudogene TRBV3-2), the J gene TRBJ2-4; 9 bases fit TRBD2. The CDR3 loop spans 15 amino acids. V lost 4 bases to trimming and J lost 5 bases; unmatched junction nucleotides: 6. In germline, CDR1 is LGHDT, CDR2 YNNKEL (reference sequence).

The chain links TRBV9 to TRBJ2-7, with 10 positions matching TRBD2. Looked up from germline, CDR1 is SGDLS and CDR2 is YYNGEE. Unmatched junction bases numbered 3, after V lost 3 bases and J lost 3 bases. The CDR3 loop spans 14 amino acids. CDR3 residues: CASSASGGVYEQYF. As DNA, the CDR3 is TGTGCCAGCAGCGCCAGCGGGGGGGTCTACGAGCAGTACTTC.

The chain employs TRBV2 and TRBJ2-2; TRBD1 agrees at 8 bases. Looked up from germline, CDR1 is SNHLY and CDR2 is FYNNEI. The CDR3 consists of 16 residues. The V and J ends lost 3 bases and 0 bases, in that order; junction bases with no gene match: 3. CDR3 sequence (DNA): TGTGCCAGCAGTGAGGCGGGACAGGCGAACACCGGGGAGCTGTTTTTT. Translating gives CASSEAGQANTGELFF.

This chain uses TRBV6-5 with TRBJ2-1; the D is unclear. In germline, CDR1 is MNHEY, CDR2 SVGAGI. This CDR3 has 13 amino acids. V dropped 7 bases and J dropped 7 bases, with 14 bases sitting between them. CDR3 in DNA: TGTGCCAGCACCTCCTACCGATTGAATGAGCAGTTCTTC. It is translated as CASTSYRLNEQFF.

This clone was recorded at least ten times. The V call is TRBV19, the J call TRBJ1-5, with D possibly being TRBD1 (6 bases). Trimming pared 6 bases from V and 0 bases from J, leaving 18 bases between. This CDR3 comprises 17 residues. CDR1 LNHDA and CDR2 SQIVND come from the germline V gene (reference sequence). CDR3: CASSRLGQLNSNQPQHF. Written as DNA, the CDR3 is TGTGCCAGTAGCCGTCTTGGACAGCTCAATAGCAATCAGCCCCAGCATTTT. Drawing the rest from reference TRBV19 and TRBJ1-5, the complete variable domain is DGGITQSPKYLFRKEGQNVTLSCEQNLNHDAMYWYRQDPGQGLRLIYYSQIVNDFQKGDIAEGYSVSREKKESFPLTVTSAQKNPTAFYLCASSRLGQLNSNQPQHFGDGTRLSIL.

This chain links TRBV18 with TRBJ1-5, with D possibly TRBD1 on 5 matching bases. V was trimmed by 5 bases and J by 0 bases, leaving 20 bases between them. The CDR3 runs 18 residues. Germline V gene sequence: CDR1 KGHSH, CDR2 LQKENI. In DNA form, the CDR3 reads TGTGCCAGCTCATCCGACAGCCCAATAATAGATAGCAATCAGCCCCAGCATTTT. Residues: CASSSDSPIIDSNQPQHF. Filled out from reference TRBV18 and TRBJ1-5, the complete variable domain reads NAGVMQNPRHLVRRRGQEARLRCSPMKGHSHVYWYRQLPEEGLKFMVYLQKENIIDESGMPKERFSAEFPKEGPSILRIQQVVRGDSAAYFCASSSDSPIIDSNQPQHFGDGTRLSIL.

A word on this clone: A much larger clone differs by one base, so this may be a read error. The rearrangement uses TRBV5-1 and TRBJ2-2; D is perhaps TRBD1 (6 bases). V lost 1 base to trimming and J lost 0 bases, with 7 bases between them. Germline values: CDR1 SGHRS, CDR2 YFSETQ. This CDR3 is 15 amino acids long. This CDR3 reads CASSLTGTNTGELFF. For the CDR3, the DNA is TGCGCCAGCAGCTTGACAGGGACGAACACCGGGGAGCTGTTTTTT.

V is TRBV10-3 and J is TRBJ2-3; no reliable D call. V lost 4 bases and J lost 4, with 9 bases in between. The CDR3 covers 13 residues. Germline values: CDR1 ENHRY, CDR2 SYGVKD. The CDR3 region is CAISGFDSDTQYF. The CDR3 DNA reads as TGTGCCATCAGTGGGTTCGACTCAGATACGCAGTATTTT.